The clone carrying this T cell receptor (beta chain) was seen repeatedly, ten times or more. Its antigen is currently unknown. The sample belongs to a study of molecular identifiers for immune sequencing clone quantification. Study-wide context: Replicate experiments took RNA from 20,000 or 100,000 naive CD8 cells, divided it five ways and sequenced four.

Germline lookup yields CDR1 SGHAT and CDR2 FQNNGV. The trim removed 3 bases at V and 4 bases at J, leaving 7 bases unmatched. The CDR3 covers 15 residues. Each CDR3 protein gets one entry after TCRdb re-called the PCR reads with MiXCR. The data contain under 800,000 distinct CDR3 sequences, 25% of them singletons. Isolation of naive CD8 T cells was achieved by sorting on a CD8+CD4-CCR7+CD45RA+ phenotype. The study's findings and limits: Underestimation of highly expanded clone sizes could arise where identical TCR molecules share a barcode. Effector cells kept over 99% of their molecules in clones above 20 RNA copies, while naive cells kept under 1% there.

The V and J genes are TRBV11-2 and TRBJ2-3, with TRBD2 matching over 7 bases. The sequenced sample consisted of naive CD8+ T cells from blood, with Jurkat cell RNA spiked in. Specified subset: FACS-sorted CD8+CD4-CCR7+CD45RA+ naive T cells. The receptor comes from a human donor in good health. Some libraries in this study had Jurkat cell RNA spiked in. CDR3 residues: CASSFTSERADTQYF. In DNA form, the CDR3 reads TGTGCCAGCAGCTTTACTAGCGAGAGAGCAGATACGCAGTATTTT.